This TCR beta chain was observed in a study of blood T cell repertoires in COVID-19. The overall study: PBMCs, B-cell-depleted T cells, or T cells provided the cDNA or gDNA that made up the material.

The data were produced by immunoSEQ multiplex PCR, yet TCRdb's version contains in-frame clones alone and is incomplete. This table has around 220,000 clones, about 90% appearing once. With V trimmed by 4 bases and J by 2 bases, 6 bases remained unmatched. CDR1 and CDR2 from the germline V gene are LGHNA and YNFKEQ. CDR3 length equals 15 residues. The sample comprised peripheral blood. This clonotype was obtained from a man between 18 and 29 years old with active or convalescent COVID-19. The chain employs TRBV4-2 and TRBJ2-3, with 7 bases matching TRBD2. The CDR3 loop reads CASSLASGLTDTQYF. CDR3 nucleotides: TGTGCCAGCAGCCTTGCTAGCGGCCTCACAGATACGCAGTATTTT.